The 29 T cell receptor beta chains below were found in one sample sequenced in a study of blood T cell repertoires in COVID-19. The repertoire was sequenced with immunoSEQ multiplex PCR; TCRdb's copy has only in-frame clones and lacks some. This table holds fewer than 250,000 clones, 84% found once. The sequenced sample consisted of PBMCs or T cells enriched from blood (not recorded which). These receptors were taken from a woman younger than 45 who had been exposed to COVID-19.

The gene calls are TRBV7-9 and TRBJ1-5; the D gene is possibly TRBD1 (6 bases). Trimming cost V 1 base and J 2 bases, with 18 bases left between them. CDR1 and CDR2 (germline): SEHNR, FQNEAQ (reference sequence). The CDR3 runs 18 residues. The CDR3 is CASSLGDRSFRGNQPQHF. The CDR3 DNA reads TGTGCCAGCAGCTTAGGCGACAGGTCCTTCAGGGGCAATCAGCCCCAGCATTTT.

The chain carries TRBV5-1 and TRBJ2-2; a possible D gene is TRBD1 (6 bases). Germline V gives CDR1 SGHRS, CDR2 YFSETQ. The germline V and J ends were trimmed by 0 bases and 7 bases, with 10 bases remaining between them. The CDR3 totals 14 residues. The CDR3 sequence is CASSLVQGNGELFF. The CDR3 nucleotides read TGCGCCAGCAGCTTGGTACAGGGAAACGGGGAGCTGTTTTTT.

The chain employs TRBV28 and TRBJ1-1; D might be TRBD1 (6 bases). CDR3 length: 15 amino acids. Germline assignment: CDR1 MDHEN and CDR2 SYDVKM. Between the trimmed V and J ends, which lost 3 bases and 10 bases, there was a span of 21 bases. CDR3 sequence reads: CASSFAGQFGGRAFF. CDR3 DNA sequence: TGTGCCAGCAGTTTCGCCGGACAGTTCGGAGGTCGAGCTTTCTTT.

V gene TRBV10-3 combines with J gene TRBJ1-5; 7 positions agree with TRBD1. The germline CDR1 and CDR2 sequences are ENHRY and SYGVKD. CDR3 length: 16 amino acids. Trimming at V came to 0 bases and at J to 6 bases, leaving 8 bases not matched to a gene. CDR3 sequence: CAISESATGVGQPQHF. CDR3 nucleotide sequence: TGTGCCATCAGTGAGTCGGCTACAGGGGTAGGTCAGCCCCAGCATTTT.

There are a few counts of this clone. The rearrangement links TRBV27 to TRBJ2-4, with D perhaps TRBD1 (5 bases). V lost 2 bases, J lost 2 bases, and 10 bases lay in between. Germline assignment: CDR1 MNHEY and CDR2 SMNVEV (reference sequence). The length of the CDR3 is 15 residues. CDR3 bases: TGTGCCAGCAGTTTACATATGGACACCAAAAACATTCAGTACTTC. Amino acid sequence: CASSLHMDTKNIQYF.

The chain is built from TRBV7-3 and TRBJ2-5; the D gene is possibly TRBD1 (6 bases). The CDR3 runs to 14 residues. CDR1 and CDR2 (germline): SGHTA, FQGTGA. Trimming left V 6 bases short and J 5 bases short, with 16 bases between. CDR3 nucleotides: TGTGCCAGCAGTAAGGACAGTACCGTTGAGACCCAGTACTTC. Protein sequence: CASSKDSTVETQYF.

The V call is TRBV10-2, the J call TRBJ2-3, with 11 positions matching TRBD2. Germline V gene sequence: CDR1 WSHSY, CDR2 SAAADI. Germline trimming cut 7 bases from V and 2 bases from J; bases unmatched to any gene: 5. CDR3 size: 15 residues. The DNA of the CDR3 is TGCGCCAGCACTACTAGCGGGGGAATCACAGATACGCAGTATTTT. Translated: CASTTSGGITDTQYF.

The V and J genes are TRBV18 and TRBJ2-7, with TRBD1 matching over 8 bases. Germline assignment: CDR1 KGHSH and CDR2 LQKENI. The CDR3 is 13 amino acids. Trimming at V came to 3 bases and at J to 5 bases, leaving 3 bases not matched to a gene. The DNA of the CDR3 is TGTGCCAGCTCACCCCAGGGACAGGACGAGCAGTACTTC. Translation: CASSPQGQDEQYF.

This clone was counted once. The chain has TRBV7-2 and TRBJ2-3, with 12 bases fitting TRBD2. Germline CDR1 and CDR2: SGHTA and FQGNSA. This CDR3 comprises 16 residues. Unmatched junction bases numbered 2, after V lost 3 bases and J lost 1 base. The CDR3 DNA follows: TGTGCCAGCAGCTTGACTAGCGGGGGCCGCACAGATACGCAGTATTTT. It translates to CASSLTSGGRTDTQYF.

The chain couples TRBV18 to TRBJ2-1, with TRBD1 as a possible D gene (5 bases). V lost 6 bases and J 3 bases, leaving 21 bases between the germline ends. The CDR3 consists of 17 residues. Germline-derived CDR1 and CDR2 are KGHSH and LQKENI. CDR3 DNA: TGTGCCAGCTCTCGGAGCGAAGGGGTTTCATTCTACAATGAGCAGTTCTTC. Amino acid sequence: CASSRSEGVSFYNEQFF. Combining the CDR3 with reference TRBV18 and TRBJ2-1 gives the whole variable domain NAGVMQNPRHLVRRRGQEARLRCSPMKGHSHVYWYRQLPEEGLKFMVYLQKENIIDESGMPKERFSAEFPKEGPSILRIQQVVRGDSAAYFCASSRSEGVSFYNEQFFGPGTRLTVL.

This chain uses TRBV5-4 with TRBJ2-5; possibly TRBD1 for D (5 bases). The CDR3 spans 15 residues. CDR1 SGHNT and CDR2 YYREEE come from the germline V gene (reference sequence). Trimming pared 5 bases from V and 1 base from J, leaving 15 bases between. The CDR3 DNA reads TGTGCCAGCAGTCATACTTCAGGGCTCCAAGAGACCCAGTACTTC. The encoded protein is CASSHTSGLQETQYF.

This chain connects TRBV3-1 (or the pseudogene TRBV3-2) to TRBJ1-1; tentative D call: TRBD1 (5 bases). The CDR3 runs to 14 residues. The germline V and J ends were trimmed by 4 bases and 1 base, with 10 bases remaining between them. The V gene's germline CDR1 is LGHDT and CDR2 YNNKEL (reference sequence). In nucleotides, the CDR3 is TGTGCCAGCAGCCCTCAGACAGAGAACACTGAAGCTTTCTTT. Translated, it gives CASSPQTENTEAFF.

This chain joins TRBV12-3 or TRBV12-4 and TRBJ2-1; the match to TRBD2 covers 9 bases. The CDR3 covers 13 residues. Losses at the gene ends were 7 bases for V and 6 bases for J; bases not matched to a gene: 4. The CDR3 loop is CASIQAGGNEQFF. The CDR3 region has the DNA TGTGCCAGCATCCAAGCGGGGGGCAATGAGCAGTTCTTC.

The V gene is TRBV4-3, the J gene TRBJ1-2; 7 bases agree with TRBD1. From germline, CDR1 is LGHNA and CDR2 YSLEER. Losses at the gene ends were 3 bases for V and 2 bases for J; bases not matched to a gene: 3. The CDR3 sequence is 14 residues long. CDR3 DNA sequence: TGCGCCAGCAGCCACGGGACAGCCAACTATGGCTACACCTTC. Protein: CASSHGTANYGYTF.

This rearrangement joins TRBV21-1 to TRBJ1-2; no check of the table's D call, TRBD1, against the DNA was made. TRBV21-1 is described as a pseudogene. CDR3 length: 17 amino acids. The CDR3 loop is CASSSRDRVPPKGGYTF. The CDR3 nucleotides read TGTGCCAGCAGCAGTAGAGACAGGGTTCCCCCCAAGGGGGGCTACACCTTC.

This sequence joins TRBV7-3 and TRBJ2-7; tentatively, D is TRBD2 (6 bases). This CDR3 contains 16 residues. Germline loops: CDR1 SGHTA, CDR2 FQGTGA. Trimming pared 2 bases from V and 7 bases from J, leaving 21 bases between. The CDR3 sequence: CASSLWGEVTVGEQYF. As DNA, the CDR3 is TGTGCCAGCAGCTTATGGGGGGAGGTGACAGTAGGAGAGCAGTACTTC.

Many counts were recorded for this clone. This sample also contains other DNA sequences that code for the same CDR3. The V and J genes are TRBV6-4 and TRBJ1-6, with 10 nucleotides matching TRBD1. The V segment lost 0 bases and the J segment 7 bases; nucleotides outside the gene matches: 0. The CDR3 covers 15 residues. Germline CDR1 and CDR2: MRHNA and SNTAGT. DNA of the CDR3: TGTGCCAGCAGTGACTCGACAGGGGGCAATTCACCCCTCCACTTT. Encoded protein: CASSDSTGGNSPLHF.

J is TRBJ2-3 and V is TRBV12-5, with 9 bases fitting TRBD1. After removal of 6 bases from V and 6 bases from J, the junction contained 7 bases not matched to a gene. This CDR3 region has 14 residues. Germline CDR1 is LGHNT and CDR2 is FRNRAP. CDR3 bases: TGTGCTAGTGGACCACAGGGGGCGCGGGATACGCAGTATTTT. Protein product: CASGPQGARDTQYF.

The chain has TRBV15 and TRBJ2-7; D perhaps matches TRBD1 (6 bases). The CDR3 has 13 amino acids. V gave up 1 base and J gave up 5 bases, with 9 bases separating them. The germline V gene encodes CDR1 LNHNV and CDR2 YYDKDF (reference sequence). The CDR3 sequence is CATSRVSGDEQYF. In DNA form, the CDR3 reads TGTGCCACCAGCAGAGTTTCAGGGGACGAGCAGTACTTC.

The rearrangement links TRBV7-9 to TRBJ1-6, with D unclear. Germline CDR1 is SEHNR and CDR2 is FQNEAQ (reference sequence). The germline V and J ends were trimmed by 1 base and 7 bases, with 5 bases remaining between them. This CDR3 contains 13 residues. CDR3 sequence reads: CASSLEANSPLHF. Here the CDR3 DNA reads TGTGCCAGCAGCTTAGAAGCAAATTCACCCCTCCACTTT.

J is TRBJ2-3 and V is TRBV6-6; 8 bases match TRBD1. The length of the CDR3 is 15 residues. The germline V gene encodes CDR1 MNHNY and CDR2 SVGAGI (reference sequence). Trimming at V came to 8 bases and at J to 0 bases, leaving 7 bases not matched to a gene. CDR3 in DNA: TGTGCCAGCCGGACAGGGTCTCCCAGCACAGATACGCAGTATTTT. This encodes CASRTGSPSTDTQYF.

A few counts support this clone. The chain joins TRBV19 to TRBJ1-5, with D maybe TRBD1 (5 bases). There are 15 residues in the CDR3. V lost 4 bases, J lost 0 bases, and 10 bases lay in between. Germline V lookup: CDR1 LNHDA, CDR2 SQIVND (reference sequence). The CDR3 DNA reads as TGTGCCAGTAGTAATTTTGACAGTAGCAATCAGCCCCAGCATTTT. Translating gives CASSNFDSSNQPQHF.

A single count supports this clone. The V and J genes are TRBV4-3 and TRBJ2-7; D might be TRBD2 (6 bases). This CDR3 region has 16 residues. In germline, CDR1 is LGHNA, CDR2 YSLEER. Trimming took off 5 bases at V and 3 bases at J, with 20 bases between the two ends. The CDR3 sequence: CASSASALAESYEQYF. The CDR3 nucleotides read TGCGCCAGCAGCGCAAGCGCACTAGCAGAAAGCTACGAGCAGTACTTC.

This clone was counted a single time. The chain is built from TRBV18 and TRBJ1-6; D ambiguous. Trimming shortened V by 5 bases and J by 9 bases, and 17 bases separated the two germline ends. Germline V gene data show CDR1 as KGHSH and CDR2 as LQKENI. The CDR3 sequence is 15 residues long. The CDR3 spells CASSSSDGVGSPLHF. Written as DNA, the CDR3 is TGTGCCAGCTCATCAAGCGACGGGGTAGGTTCACCCCTCCACTTT.

The rearrangement uses TRBV18 and TRBJ1-1, with D maybe TRBD1 (6 bases). V was pared by 4 bases and J by 6 bases, with 18 bases between. This CDR3 comprises 15 residues. CDR1 is KGHSH and CDR2 is LQKENI in the germline V gene. Here the CDR3 DNA reads TGTGCCAGCTCACTAACACAGGGAGTGGTCCCTGAAGCTTTCTTT. Translation: CASSLTQGVVPEAFF.

This chain uses TRBV6-2 or TRBV6-3 with TRBJ1-2, with unresolved D. V was cut by 2 bases and J by 5 bases, with 18 bases left in between. Germline CDR1 and CDR2: MNHEY and SVGEGT. The CDR3 consists of 16 residues. CDR3 bases: TGTGCCAGCAGTTACGGACGCAGCGGGCCGGCATATGGCTACACCTTC. Its translation: CASSYGRSGPAYGYTF.

This chain connects TRBV12-3 or TRBV12-4 to TRBJ1-1; D not resolved. The V end was cut by 2 bases, the J end by 4 bases, with 5 bases between. The CDR3 is 12 amino acids. CDR3 sequence: CASSLPRTEAFF. CDR3 in DNA: TGTGCCAGCAGTTTACCTCGCACTGAAGCTTTCTTT.

This clone has just a few counts. J is TRBJ1-6 and V is TRBV5-3; D uncertain. TRBV5-3 counts as an open reading frame of uncertain function. The CDR3 is 14 residues long. The V end lost 4 bases, the J end lost 8 bases, and 13 bases lay between the germline ends. The chain's CDR3 is CARSLDLIHSPLHF. The CDR3 DNA reads as TGTGCCAGAAGCCTGGACCTAATCCATTCACCCCTCCACTTT.

This chain connects TRBV7-9 to TRBJ1-2; TRBD1 might be the D (6 bases). This CDR3 comprises 15 residues. Looked up from germline, CDR1 is SEHNR and CDR2 is FQNEAQ (reference sequence). V shed 5 bases and J shed 4 bases, with 17 bases lying between them. The CDR3 reads CASSNLGGGGYGYTF. The DNA of the CDR3 is TGTGCCAGCAGCAATCTCGGGGGGGGCGGCTATGGCTACACCTTC.